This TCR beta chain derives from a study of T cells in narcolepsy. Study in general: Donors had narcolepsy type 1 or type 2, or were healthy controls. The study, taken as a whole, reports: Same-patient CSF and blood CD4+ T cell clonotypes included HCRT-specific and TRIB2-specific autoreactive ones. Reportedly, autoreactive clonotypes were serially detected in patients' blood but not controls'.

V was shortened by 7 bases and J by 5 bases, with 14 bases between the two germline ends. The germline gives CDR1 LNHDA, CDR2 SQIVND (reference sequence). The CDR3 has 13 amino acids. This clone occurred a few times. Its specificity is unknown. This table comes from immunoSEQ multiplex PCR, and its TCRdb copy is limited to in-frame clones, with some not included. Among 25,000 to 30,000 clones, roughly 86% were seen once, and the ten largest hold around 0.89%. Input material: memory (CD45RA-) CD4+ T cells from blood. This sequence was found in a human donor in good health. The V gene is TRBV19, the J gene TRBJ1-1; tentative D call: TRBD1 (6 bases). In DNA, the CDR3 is TGTGCCAGTATTCAGGGGCGAGGGACTGAAGCTTTCTTT. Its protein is CASIQGRGTEAFF.